These 15 T cell receptor beta chains share one sample of origin, sequenced in a study of T cell changes during pregnancy in multiple sclerosis (dated by TCRdb to between 2018 and 2021). Receptor amplification or capture employed the immunoSEQ multiplex PCR assay. TCRdb limited this immuneACCESS table to in-frame rearrangements with V and J called. A share of clones is missing; checked studies link under half to unresolved V genes, and the rest is unexplained. Counted in this sample were some 75,000 clones; 90% to 95% of them appeared once. 1.1% of the sample comes from the top ten. Sequencing was performed on peripheral blood, taken in the second trimester of pregnancy. The receptor set was obtained from a female donor with multiple sclerosis, enrolled in a pregnancy study.

The chain couples TRBV11-2 to TRBJ1-2; no firm D call. V was shortened by 1 base and J by 3 bases, with 12 bases between the two germline ends. The CDR3 covers 15 residues. Germline CDR1 is SGHAT and CDR2 is FQNNGV. The CDR3 coding sequence is TGTGCCAGCAGCTTAGCCGGGAGCCCGTACTATGGCTACACCTTC. As protein: CASSLAGSPYYGYTF.

A few counts support this clone. The rearrangement uses TRBV5-1 and TRBJ2-7; 11 bases fit TRBD2. The CDR3 runs to 15 residues. Germline CDR1 and CDR2: SGHRS and YFSETQ. Losses at the gene ends were 5 bases for V and 0 bases for J; bases not matched to a gene: 4. CDR3 sequence: CASRSGLAASYEQYF. CDR3 bases: TGCGCCAGCAGGTCGGGACTAGCGGCCTCCTACGAGCAGTACTTC.

This chain links TRBV5-1 with TRBJ1-2; 10 bases agree with TRBD1. Germline CDR1 SGHRS, CDR2 YFSETQ. Unmatched junction bases numbered 9, after V lost 3 bases and J lost 10 bases. This CDR3 spans 14 amino acids. The CDR3 sequence: CASSSDRGAIDYTF. CDR3 sequence (DNA): TGCGCCAGCAGCTCGGACAGGGGGGCGATCGACTACACCTTC.

This clone was seen just once. The chain carries TRBV5-5 and TRBJ2-1, with 9 bases aligning to TRBD2. CDR1 and CDR2 (germline): SGHKS, YYEKEE (reference sequence). V lost 0 bases and J lost 2; bases outside the gene matches: 9. The CDR3 runs 18 residues. CDR3 region: CASSLVNSGGTAYNEQFF. The CDR3 DNA sequence: TGTGCCAGCAGCTTGGTTAATAGCGGGGGTACCGCCTACAATGAGCAGTTCTTC.

The chain couples TRBV5-1 to TRBJ2-5; 8 nucleotides line up with TRBD1. The CDR3 is made up of 16 amino acids. V trimming: 4 bases; J trimming: 4 bases; junction bases outside the gene matches: 12. Germline CDR1 and CDR2: SGHRS and YFSETQ. For the CDR3, the DNA is TGCGCCAGCAGCAAACAGGGGGGATCGGTCCGAGAGACCCAGTACTTC. It yields the protein CASSKQGGSVRETQYF.

The chain links TRBV6-7 to TRBJ2-1, with 7 positions matching TRBD2. TRBV6-7 qualifies as an ORF whose function is uncertain. The CDR3 loop spans 15 amino acids. V shed 7 bases, J shed 0 bases, and the junction held 6 bases outside the gene matches. The CDR3 DNA reads TGTGCCAGCATAATACGGGGGGACTCCTACAATGAGCAGTTCTTC. It yields the protein CASIIRGDSYNEQFF.

The V and J genes are TRBV29-1 and TRBJ2-1, with 8 bases fitting TRBD2. Germline loops: CDR1 SQVTM, CDR2 ANQGSEA. This CDR3 has 13 residues. The V segment lost 5 bases and the J segment 12 bases; nucleotides outside the gene matches: 12. The CDR3 DNA sequence: TGCAGCGTTCGAGCGGGAGAGAGTGTAAGGCAGTTCTTC. It translates to CSVRAGESVRQFF.

This chain joins TRBV6-6 and TRBJ1-1; 8 bases line up with TRBD1. The CDR3 has 12 residues. V shed 5 bases and J 4 bases; nucleotides not matched to a gene: 0. The germline V gene has CDR1 MNHNY and CDR2 SVGAGI (reference sequence). The CDR3 is CASSTGGTEAFF. The CDR3 DNA is TGTGCCAGCAGTACAGGGGGCACTGAAGCTTTCTTT.

In DNA form, the CDR3 reads TGTGCCAGCAGCCCTGGGACAGCGCGCAATCAGCCCCAGCATTTT. Encoded protein: CASSPGTARNQPQHF. This rearrangement joins TRBV6-5 to TRBJ1-5; 7 nucleotides line up with TRBD1. V gave up 6 bases and J gave up 2 bases; unmatched junction bases: 7. The CDR3 is 15 amino acids. Germline V gene lookup returns CDR1 MNHEY and CDR2 SVGAGI.

The chain combines TRBV23-1 with TRBJ1-3; 8 bases line up with TRBD1. TRBV23-1 is an ORF; its function is uncertain. This CDR3 is 17 amino acids long. With V trimmed by 6 bases and J by 4 bases, 14 bases remained unmatched. For the CDR3, the DNA is TGCGCCAGCAGCATAAATCAAGACAGGGGATCGGGAAACACCATATATTTT. Amino acids: CASSINQDRGSGNTIYF.

The genes are TRBV27 and TRBJ1-2; 11 bases are shared with TRBD1. CDR3 length: 16 residues. Germline values: CDR1 MNHEY, CDR2 SMNVEV (reference sequence). V shed 2 bases, J shed 4 bases, and the junction held 6 bases outside the gene matches. In nucleotides, the CDR3 is TGTGCCAGCAGTTTAAGTGGACAGGGGGCCATCTATGGCTACACCTTC. Amino acids: CASSLSGQGAIYGYTF.

On this clone itself: The junction shows a germline mismatch at one end, possibly a read error. V usage is TRBV28 and J usage is TRBJ1-4, with 8 bases lining up with TRBD1. The CDR3 contains 15 residues. CDR1 is MDHEN and CDR2 is SYDVKM in the germline V gene. The CDR3: CASSFGQGTHEKLFF. CDR3 sequence (DNA): TGTGCCAGCAGTTTTGGACAGGGAACTCATGAAAAACTGTTTTTT.

This sequence joins TRBV29-1 and TRBJ2-7, with 7 positions matching TRBD1. Per germline, CDR1 SQVTM and CDR2 ANQGSEA. The CDR3 contains 12 residues. The J segment lost 3 bases and the V segment lost 3 bases, leaving 2 bases of the junction unmatched. The CDR3 is CSVEAGGYEQYF. CDR3 DNA: TGCAGCGTTGAGGCAGGGGGCTACGAGCAGTACTTC.

The chain is built from TRBV9 and TRBJ2-7, with TRBD2 identical over 8 bases. This CDR3 has 14 amino acids. Germline values: CDR1 SGDLS, CDR2 YYNGEE. The V gene end was trimmed by 4 bases and the J gene end by 4 bases; junction bases not matched to a gene: 7. The CDR3 region is CASSPRGGGYEQYF. The CDR3 bases are TGTGCCAGCAGCCCCCGGGGGGGCGGTTACGAGCAGTACTTC.

This chain joins TRBV2 and TRBJ2-2, with TRBD2 identical over 11 bases. The germline gives CDR1 SNHLY, CDR2 FYNNEI. V trimming: 4 bases; J trimming: 1 base; junction bases outside the gene matches: 2. The CDR3 has 16 residues. The CDR3 nucleotides are TGTGCCAGCAGTGCCGGACTAGCGGGGAACACCGGGGAGCTGTTTTTT. Translation gives CASSAGLAGNTGELFF. Full variable domain (remainder filled in from reference TRBV2 and TRBJ2-2): EPEVTQTPSHQVTQMGQEVILRCVPISNHLYFYWYRQILGQKVEFLVSFYNNEISEKSEIFDDQFSVERPDGSNFTLKIRSTKLEDSAMYFCASSAGLAGNTGELFFGEGSRLTVL.